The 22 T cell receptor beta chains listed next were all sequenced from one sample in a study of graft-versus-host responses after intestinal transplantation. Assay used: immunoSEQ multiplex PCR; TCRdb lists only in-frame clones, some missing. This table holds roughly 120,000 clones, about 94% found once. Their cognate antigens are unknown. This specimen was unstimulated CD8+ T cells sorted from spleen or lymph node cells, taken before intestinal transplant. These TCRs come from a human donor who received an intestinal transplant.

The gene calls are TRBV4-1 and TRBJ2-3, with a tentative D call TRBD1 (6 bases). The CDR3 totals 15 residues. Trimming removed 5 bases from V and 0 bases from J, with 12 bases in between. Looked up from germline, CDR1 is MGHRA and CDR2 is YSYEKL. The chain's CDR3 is CASSDRSSSTDTQYF. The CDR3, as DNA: TGCGCCAGCAGCGACAGGTCATCTAGCACAGATACGCAGTATTTT.

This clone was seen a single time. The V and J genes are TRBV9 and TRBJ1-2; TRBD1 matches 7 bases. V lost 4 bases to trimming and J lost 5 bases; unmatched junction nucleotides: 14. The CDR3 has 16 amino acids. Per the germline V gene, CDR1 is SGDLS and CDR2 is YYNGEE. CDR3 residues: CASSPRQGFGGYGYTF. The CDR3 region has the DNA TGTGCCAGCAGCCCCCGACAGGGATTCGGGGGGTATGGCTACACCTTC.

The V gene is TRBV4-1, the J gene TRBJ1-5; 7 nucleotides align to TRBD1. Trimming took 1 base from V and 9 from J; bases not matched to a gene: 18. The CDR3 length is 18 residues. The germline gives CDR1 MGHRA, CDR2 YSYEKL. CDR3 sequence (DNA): TGCGCCAGCAGCCAAGCACAGGGGCTTAACGTACCAGGGGTGCCCCAGCATTTT. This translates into CASSQAQGLNVPGVPQHF.

The CDR3 DNA reads TGTGCCAGCAGCTTAGGGTGGGGGGGCGCCTACGAGCAGTACTTC. Its translation is CASSLGWGGAYEQYF. This chain uses TRBV11-2 with TRBJ2-7; a possible D gene is TRBD2 (7 bases). Germline CDR1 and CDR2: SGHAT and FQNNGV. Trimming left V 1 base short and J 2 bases short, with 12 bases between. This CDR3 contains 15 residues.

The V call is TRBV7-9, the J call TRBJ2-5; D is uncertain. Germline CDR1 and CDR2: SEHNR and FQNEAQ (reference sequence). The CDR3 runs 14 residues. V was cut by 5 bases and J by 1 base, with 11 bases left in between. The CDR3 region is CASSTFGAQETQYF. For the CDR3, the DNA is TGTGCCAGCAGCACATTCGGAGCCCAAGAGACCCAGTACTTC. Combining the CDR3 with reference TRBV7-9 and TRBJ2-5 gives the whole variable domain DTGVSQNPRHKITKRGQNVTFRCDPISEHNRLYWYRQTLGQGPEFLTYFQNEAQLEKSRLLSDRFSAERPKGSFSTLEIQRTEQGDSAMYLCASSTFGAQETQYFGPGTRLLVL.

The CDR3 coding sequence is TGTGCCAGCAGTGATAGGACTAGCGGGAAGGGGTTCGATGAGCAGTTCTTC. Amino acids: CASSDRTSGKGFDEQFF. The rearrangement links TRBV6-1 to TRBJ2-1; 12 nucleotides agree with TRBD2. The trim removed 3 bases at V and 8 bases at J, leaving 11 bases unmatched. The V gene's germline CDR1 is MNHNS and CDR2 SASEGT. This CDR3 is built from 17 residues.

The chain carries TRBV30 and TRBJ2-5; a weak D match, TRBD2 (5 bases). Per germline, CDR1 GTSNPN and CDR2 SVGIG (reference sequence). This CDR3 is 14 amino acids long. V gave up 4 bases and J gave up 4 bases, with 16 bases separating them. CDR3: CAWNVALPGETQYF. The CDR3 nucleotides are TGTGCCTGGAACGTAGCGCTCCCTGGAGAGACCCAGTACTTC.

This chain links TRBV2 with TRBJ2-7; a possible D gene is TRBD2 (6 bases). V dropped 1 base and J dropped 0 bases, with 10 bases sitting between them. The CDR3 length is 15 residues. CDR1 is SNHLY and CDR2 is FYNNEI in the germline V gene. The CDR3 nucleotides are TGTGCCAGCAGTGAAGTCGGCGGGGTCTCCTACGAGCAGTACTTC. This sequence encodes CASSEVGGVSYEQYF.

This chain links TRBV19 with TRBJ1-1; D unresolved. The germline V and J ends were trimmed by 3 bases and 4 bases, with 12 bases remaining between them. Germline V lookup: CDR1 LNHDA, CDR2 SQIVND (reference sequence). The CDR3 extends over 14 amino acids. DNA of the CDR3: TGTGCCAGTAGTATGAAGGGAAAGTCCACTGAAGCTTTCTTT. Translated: CASSMKGKSTEAFF.

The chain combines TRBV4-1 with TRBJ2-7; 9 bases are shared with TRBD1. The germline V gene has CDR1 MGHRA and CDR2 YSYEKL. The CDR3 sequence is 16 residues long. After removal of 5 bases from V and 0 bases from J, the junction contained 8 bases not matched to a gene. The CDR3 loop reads CASSVQQGANSYEQYF. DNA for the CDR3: TGCGCCAGCAGCGTACAACAGGGGGCCAACTCCTACGAGCAGTACTTC.

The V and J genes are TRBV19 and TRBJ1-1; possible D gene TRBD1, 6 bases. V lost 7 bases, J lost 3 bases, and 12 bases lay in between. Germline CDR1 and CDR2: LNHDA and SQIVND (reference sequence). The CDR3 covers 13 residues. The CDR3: CASTQTGYTEAFF. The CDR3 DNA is TGTGCCAGTACCCAGACAGGATACACTGAAGCTTTCTTT.

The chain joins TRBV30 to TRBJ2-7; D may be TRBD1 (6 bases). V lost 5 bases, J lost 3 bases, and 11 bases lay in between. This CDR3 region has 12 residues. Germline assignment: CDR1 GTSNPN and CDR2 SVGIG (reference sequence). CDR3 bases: TGTGCCTGGGGGGACAATTTCTACGAGCAGTACTTC. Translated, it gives CAWGDNFYEQYF.

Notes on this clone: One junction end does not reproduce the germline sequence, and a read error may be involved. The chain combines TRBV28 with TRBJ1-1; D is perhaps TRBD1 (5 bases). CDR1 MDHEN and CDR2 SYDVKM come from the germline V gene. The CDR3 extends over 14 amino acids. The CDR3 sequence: CASSPIPGNAEAFF. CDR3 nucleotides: TGTGCCAGCAGTCCCATCCCAGGGAACGCTGAAGCTTTCTTT.

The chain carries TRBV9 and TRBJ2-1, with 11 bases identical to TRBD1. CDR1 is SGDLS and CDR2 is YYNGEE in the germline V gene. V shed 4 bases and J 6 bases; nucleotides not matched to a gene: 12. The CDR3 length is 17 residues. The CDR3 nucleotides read TGTGCCAGCAGCCCCCACCGAGTAGGACAGGGGGCCAATGAGCAGTTCTTC. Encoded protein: CASSPHRVGQGANEQFF. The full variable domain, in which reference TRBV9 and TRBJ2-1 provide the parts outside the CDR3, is DSGVTQTPKHLITATGQRVTLRCSPRSGDLSVYWYQQSLDQGLQFLIQYYNGEERAKGNILERFSAQQFPDLHSELNLSSLELGDSALYFCASSPHRVGQGANEQFFGPGTRLTVL.

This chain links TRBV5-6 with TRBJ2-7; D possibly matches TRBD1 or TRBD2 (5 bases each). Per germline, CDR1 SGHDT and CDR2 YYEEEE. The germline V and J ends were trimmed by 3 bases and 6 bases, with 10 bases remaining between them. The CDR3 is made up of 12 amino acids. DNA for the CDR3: TGTGCCAGCAGCTACACAGGAGGCGAGCAGTACTTC. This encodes CASSYTGGEQYF.

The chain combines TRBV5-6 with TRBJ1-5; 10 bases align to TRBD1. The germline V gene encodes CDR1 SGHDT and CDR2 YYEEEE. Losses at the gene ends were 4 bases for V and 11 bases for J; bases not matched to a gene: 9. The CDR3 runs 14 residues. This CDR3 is CASSMGQGPYSQHF. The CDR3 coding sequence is TGTGCCAGCAGCATGGGACAGGGGCCCTATTCCCAGCATTTT.

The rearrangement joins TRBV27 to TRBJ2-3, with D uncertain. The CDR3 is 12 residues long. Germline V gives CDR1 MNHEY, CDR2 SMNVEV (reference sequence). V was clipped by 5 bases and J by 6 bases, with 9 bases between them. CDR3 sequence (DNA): TGTGCCAGCAGTCCCCATTTGGATACGCAGTATTTT. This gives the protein CASSPHLDTQYF.

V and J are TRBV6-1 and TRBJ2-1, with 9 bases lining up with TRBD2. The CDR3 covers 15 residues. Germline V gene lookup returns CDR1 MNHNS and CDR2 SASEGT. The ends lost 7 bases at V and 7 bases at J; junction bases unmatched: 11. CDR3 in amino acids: CASIPVGGRANEQFF. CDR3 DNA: TGTGCCAGCATCCCGGTGGGCGGGAGGGCGAATGAGCAGTTCTTC.

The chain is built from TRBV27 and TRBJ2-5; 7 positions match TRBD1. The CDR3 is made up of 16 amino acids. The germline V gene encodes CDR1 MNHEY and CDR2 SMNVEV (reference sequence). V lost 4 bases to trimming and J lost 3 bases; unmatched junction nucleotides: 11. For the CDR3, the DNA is TGTGCCAGCAGTTCAACCTCAGGGACAGCGGAAGAGACCCAGTACTTC. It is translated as CASSSTSGTAEETQYF.

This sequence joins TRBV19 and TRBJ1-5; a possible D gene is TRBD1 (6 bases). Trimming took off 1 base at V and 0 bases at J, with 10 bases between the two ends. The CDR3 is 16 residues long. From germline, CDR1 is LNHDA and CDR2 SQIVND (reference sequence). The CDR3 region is CASSIGGAYSNQPQHF. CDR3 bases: TGTGCCAGTAGTATAGGGGGGGCATATAGCAATCAGCCCCAGCATTTT. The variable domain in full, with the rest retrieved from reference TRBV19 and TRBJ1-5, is DGGITQSPKYLFRKEGQNVTLSCEQNLNHDAMYWYRQDPGQGLRLIYYSQIVNDFQKGDIAEGYSVSREKKESFPLTVTSAQKNPTAFYLCASSIGGAYSNQPQHFGDGTRLSIL.

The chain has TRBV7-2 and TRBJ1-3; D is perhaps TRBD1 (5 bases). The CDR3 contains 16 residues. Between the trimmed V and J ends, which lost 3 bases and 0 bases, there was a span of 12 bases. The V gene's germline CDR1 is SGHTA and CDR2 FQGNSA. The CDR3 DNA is TGTGCCAGCAGCTTTCAGGGCCCAAACTCTGGAAACACCATATATTTT. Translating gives CASSFQGPNSGNTIYF.

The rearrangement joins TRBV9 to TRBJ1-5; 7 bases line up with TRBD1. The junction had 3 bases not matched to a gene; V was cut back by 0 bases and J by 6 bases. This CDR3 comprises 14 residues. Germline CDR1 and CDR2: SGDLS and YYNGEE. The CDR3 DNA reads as TGTGCCAGCAGCGTAGGGGCAGGGGGTCAGCCCCAGCATTTT. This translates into CASSVGAGGQPQHF.